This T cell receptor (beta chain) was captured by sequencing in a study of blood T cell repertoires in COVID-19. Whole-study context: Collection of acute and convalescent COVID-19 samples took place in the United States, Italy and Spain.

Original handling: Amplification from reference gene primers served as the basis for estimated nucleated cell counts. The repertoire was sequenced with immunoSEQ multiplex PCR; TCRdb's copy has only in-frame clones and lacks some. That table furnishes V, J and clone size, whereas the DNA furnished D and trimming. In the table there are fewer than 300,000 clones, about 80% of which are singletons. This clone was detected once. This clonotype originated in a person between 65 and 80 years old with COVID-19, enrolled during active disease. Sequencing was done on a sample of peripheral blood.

CDR3 residues: CASRTVTGSGGYTF. The CDR3 nucleotides are TGTGCCAGCAGAACAGTTACAGGGTCGGGGGGCTACACCTTC. The chain has TRBV27 and TRBJ1-2, with TRBD1 as a possible D gene (6 bases). The CDR3 loop spans 14 amino acids. Germline V gene sequence: CDR1 MNHEY, CDR2 SMNVEV (reference sequence). Deletions cut 6 bases from V and 8 bases from J, with 19 bases between.